This T cell receptor beta chain appears in the sequencing data of a study of vaccination and CD4 T cells after COVID-19. Study in general: Overlapping spike peptides of SARS-CoV-2, HCoV-NL63, HCoV-OC43 and HCoV-229E were used, and cells were stimulated with them. Cultures serving as controls received a peptide pool (CEFX or HIV-1 Nef) or no peptide.

Cultured CD4+ T cell DNA was sequenced using the Oncomine TCR Beta short-read assay. Genomic DNA was extracted from cultured CD4+ T cells. One entry per CDR3 protein results from TCRdb running MiXCR on the PCR reads. The sample has more than 20,000 distinct CDR3 sequences, less than 50% seen once. In its sample, this clonotype was seen a few times. Its antigen remains unknown. Stated treatment: approximately 10-day PBMC culture with coronavirus spike peptide pools or control peptides (ViraFEST assay). The sample here was CD4+ T cells from blood, cultured in vitro, taken before SARS-CoV-2 vaccination. This TCR came from a human donor who had recovered from COVID-19.

CDR3 region: CASSYHRDTEAFF. The DNA of the CDR3 is TGTGCCAGCAGTTACCACAGGGACACTGAAGCTTTCTTT. The chain couples TRBV6-2 or TRBV6-3 to TRBJ1-1, with a weak D call TRBD1 (6 bases). The CDR3 extends over 13 amino acids. V was shortened by 2 bases and J by 3 bases, with 7 bases between the two germline ends. Germline CDR1 and CDR2: MNHEY and SVGEGT.